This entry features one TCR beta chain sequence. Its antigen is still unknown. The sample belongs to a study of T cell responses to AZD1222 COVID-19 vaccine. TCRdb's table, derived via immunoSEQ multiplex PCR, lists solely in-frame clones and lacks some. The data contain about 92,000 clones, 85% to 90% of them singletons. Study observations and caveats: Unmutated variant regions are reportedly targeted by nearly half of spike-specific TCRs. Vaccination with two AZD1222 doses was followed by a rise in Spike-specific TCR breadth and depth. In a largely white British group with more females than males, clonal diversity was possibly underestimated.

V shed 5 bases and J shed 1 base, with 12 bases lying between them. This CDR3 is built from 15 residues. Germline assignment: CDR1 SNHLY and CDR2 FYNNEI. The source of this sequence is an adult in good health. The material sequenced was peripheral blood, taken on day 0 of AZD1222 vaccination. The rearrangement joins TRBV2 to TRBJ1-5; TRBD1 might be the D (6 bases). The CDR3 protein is CASSPQGGSNQPQHF. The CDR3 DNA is TGTGCCAGCAGTCCACAGGGAGGAAGCAATCAGCCCCAGCATTTT.